This TCR beta chain originates from a study of human T cells and chemical hapten exposure. Germline assignment: CDR1 SGHTA and CDR2 FQGNSA. V was pared by 2 bases and J by 4 bases, with 7 bases between. CDR3 length equals 13 residues. TCRdb processed the RACE reads anew with MiXCR; each CDR3 protein has one entry. The sample lists over 130,000 distinct CDR3 sequences, roughly 12% occurring once. Noted time point: patch test 2, 6 weeks after DPC sensitization. Treatment denoted: therapeutic diphenylcyclopropenone sensitization with weekly scalp DPC. The chain joins TRBV7-2 to TRBJ2-3; D unresolved. The sequence derives from a woman aged 50 to 65 with alopecia areata. Some clones in this sample may be carry-over from other donors' samples. Specimen: whole blood, collected in connection with sensitization to the hapten diphenylcyclopropenone (DPC). CDR3 region: CASSLPVSDTQYF. CDR3 DNA sequence: TGTGCCAGCAGCTTACCAGTTTCAGATACGCAGTATTTT.